These T cell receptor beta chains were read from a single sample in a study of OX40 agonist ivuxolimab in advanced cancers. Clones were sequenced by immunoSEQ multiplex PCR, and TCRdb holds only the in-frame ones, with some missing. Of around 83,000 clones listed, roughly 90% are singletons. The source was CD4+ or CD8+ T cells sorted from blood, collected in a trial of the OX40 agonist ivuxolimab. The receptor set was obtained from an adult with an advanced solid tumor such as melanoma, head and neck, liver or kidney cancer. The CDR3 runs from the conserved cysteine through the conserved F or W. Each record gives: CDR3 DNA, CDR3 protein, J gene, clone size, CDR3 length, D gene, V gene. D genes are given only for firm matches. The listing skips clone size in some rows; elsewhere it reads once, few, many or a size class.

CDR3 DNA: TGTGCCAGCAGTGAAGCGTTGCACAACAATCAGCCCCAGCATTTT
CDR3 protein: CASSEALHNNQPQHF
J gene: TRBJ1-5
clone size: NA
CDR3 length: 15
D gene: NA
V gene: TRBV2

CDR3 DNA: TGTGCCAGCAGTGGACAGGGAGTCTATGGCTACACCTTC
CDR3 protein: CASSGQGVYGYTF
J gene: TRBJ1-2
clone size: few
CDR3 length: 13
D gene: TRBD1
V gene: TRBV2

CDR3 DNA: TGTGCCAGCAGTTCCGGACCCACAGATACGCAGTATTTT
CDR3 protein: CASSSGPTDTQYF
J gene: TRBJ2-3
clone size: NA
CDR3 length: 13
D gene: NA
V gene: TRBV6-6

CDR3 DNA: TGCGCCAGCAGCTCGGGGACAGGGGGCTACGAGCCCCAGCATTTT
CDR3 protein: CASSSGTGGYEPQHF
J gene: TRBJ1-5
clone size: NA
CDR3 length: 15
D gene: TRBD1
V gene: TRBV5-1

CDR3 DNA: TGCAGCGTCGGCAGGGACCCCTCCACCGGGGAGCTGTTTTTT
CDR3 protein: CSVGRDPSTGELFF
J gene: TRBJ2-2
clone size: NA
CDR3 length: 14
D gene: NA
V gene: TRBV29-1

CDR3 DNA: TGCGCCAGCAGCTTGGCCTCGACTAGCGGGTTTTGGGATACGCAGTATTTT
CDR3 protein: CASSLASTSGFWDTQYF
J gene: TRBJ2-3
clone size: NA
CDR3 length: 17
D gene: TRBD2
V gene: TRBV5-1

CDR3 DNA: TGTGCCAGCAGTCCAGGACAGGGGCGATCACCCCTCCACTTT
CDR3 protein: CASSPGQGRSPLHF
J gene: TRBJ1-6
clone size: NA
CDR3 length: 14
D gene: TRBD1
V gene: TRBV28

CDR3 DNA: TGTGCCAGCAGTCTCTACTTAGGGGGGCTTATCGCTGAAGCTTTCTTT
CDR3 protein: CASSLYLGGLIAEAFF
J gene: TRBJ1-1
clone size: NA
CDR3 length: 16
D gene: NA
V gene: TRBV27

CDR3 DNA: TGTGCCAGCAGTTTCCGGGACAGGGGCACGTGGGGCTACACCTTC
CDR3 protein: CASSFRDRGTWGYTF
J gene: TRBJ1-2
clone size: NA
CDR3 length: 15
D gene: TRBD1
V gene: TRBV6-5

CDR3 DNA: TGTGCCAGCAGCTTAGGGACAGTATACGAGCAGTACTTC
CDR3 protein: CASSLGTVYEQYF
J gene: TRBJ2-7
clone size: NA
CDR3 length: 13
D gene: NA
V gene: TRBV11-2

CDR3 DNA: TGTGCCAGCAGTTACATGACAGGGGGCGCGACTGAAGCTTTCTTT
CDR3 protein: CASSYMTGGATEAFF
J gene: TRBJ1-1
clone size: NA
CDR3 length: 15
D gene: TRBD1
V gene: TRBV6-6

CDR3 DNA: TGTGCCAGCAGCCCGGGGAGGACCGCTCATTTCTACGAGCAGTACTTC
CDR3 protein: CASSPGRTAHFYEQYF
J gene: TRBJ2-7
clone size: NA
CDR3 length: 16
D gene: NA
V gene: TRBV5-6

CDR3 DNA: TGTGCCATCAGTGAAGAGCGGGGCATCCAAGAGACCCAGTACTTC
CDR3 protein: CAISEERGIQETQYF
J gene: TRBJ2-5
clone size: NA
CDR3 length: 15
D gene: TRBD2
V gene: TRBV10-3

CDR3 DNA: TGTGCCAGCAGCGGGACAGGGCCCTACAATGAGCAGTTCTTC
CDR3 protein: CASSGTGPYNEQFF
J gene: TRBJ2-1
clone size: NA
CDR3 length: 14
D gene: TRBD1
V gene: TRBV9

CDR3 DNA: TGTGCCACCTCGGGACAGCCCTACGAGCAGTACTTC
CDR3 protein: CATSGQPYEQYF
J gene: TRBJ2-7
clone size: few
CDR3 length: 12
D gene: TRBD1
V gene: TRBV10-3

CDR3 DNA: TGTGGTCTAGCGCGGGGTGAAAAACTGTTTTTT
CDR3 protein: CGLARGEKLFF
J gene: TRBJ1-4
clone size: NA
CDR3 length: 11
D gene: NA
V gene: TRBV20-1

CDR3 DNA: TGTGCCAGCAGCAAATTCACGCGCAGGGGGAACGCCGGGGAGCTGTTTTTT
CDR3 protein: CASSKFTRRGNAGELFF
J gene: TRBJ2-2
clone size: NA
CDR3 length: 17
D gene: NA
V gene: TRBV21-1

CDR3 DNA: TGTGCCATCAAGGCAGGGCCTAGCTCCTACGAGCAGTACTTC
CDR3 protein: CAIKAGPSSYEQYF
J gene: TRBJ2-7
clone size: few
CDR3 length: 14
D gene: NA
V gene: TRBV10-3

CDR3 DNA: TGCAGTGCAAGGACAGGGGGTATTCAGTACTTC
CDR3 protein: CSARTGGIQYF
J gene: TRBJ2-4
clone size: NA
CDR3 length: 11
D gene: TRBD1
V gene: TRBV20-1

CDR3 DNA: TGCGCCAGCAGCTTGTACCCCGAGATCATTGGCGAGCAGTACTTC
CDR3 protein: CASSLYPEIIGEQYF
J gene: TRBJ2-7
clone size: NA
CDR3 length: 15
D gene: NA
V gene: TRBV5-1

CDR3 DNA: TGTGCCAGCAGTTTATTGCGCGGGGAGCTGTTTTTT
CDR3 protein: CASSLLRGELFF
J gene: TRBJ2-2
clone size: NA
CDR3 length: 12
D gene: NA
V gene: TRBV28

CDR3 DNA: TGTGCCAGCACGCAGGGCGCCCACGAGCAGTACTTC
CDR3 protein: CASTQGAHEQYF
J gene: TRBJ2-7
clone size: NA
CDR3 length: 12
D gene: NA
V gene: TRBV28